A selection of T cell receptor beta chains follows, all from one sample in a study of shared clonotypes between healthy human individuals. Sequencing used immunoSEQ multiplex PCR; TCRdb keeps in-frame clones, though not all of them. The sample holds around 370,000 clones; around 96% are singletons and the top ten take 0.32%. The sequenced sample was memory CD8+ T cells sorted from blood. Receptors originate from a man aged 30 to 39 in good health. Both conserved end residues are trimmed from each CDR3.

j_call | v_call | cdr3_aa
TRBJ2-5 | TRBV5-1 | ASSVPGTGAQETQY
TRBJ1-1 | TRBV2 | ASSEVGQGATEAF
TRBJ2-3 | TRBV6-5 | ASSYYMARREDTQY
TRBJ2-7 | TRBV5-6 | ASSRRDARAYEQY
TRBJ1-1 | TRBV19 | ASSIRNTEAF
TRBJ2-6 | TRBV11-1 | ASSLSSGANVLT
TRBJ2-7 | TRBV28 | ASSPPGRIYEQY
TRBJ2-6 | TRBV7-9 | ASSFSGSGANVLT
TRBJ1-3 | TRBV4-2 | ASSQVVALSGNTIY
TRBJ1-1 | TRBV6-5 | ASSYAQGYSEAF
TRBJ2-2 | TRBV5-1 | ASSLEGTGELF
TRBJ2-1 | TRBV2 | ASSRLAGTYNEQF
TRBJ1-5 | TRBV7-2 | ASSGQNNQPQH
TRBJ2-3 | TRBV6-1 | ASSEDNSGSLTDTQY
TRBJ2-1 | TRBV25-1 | ASSKGIAGGPGGNEQF
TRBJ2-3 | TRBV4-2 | ASSQGDRGQGDTQY
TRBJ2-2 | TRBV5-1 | ASSLNPSGNRYTGELF
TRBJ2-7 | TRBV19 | ASSSGRVLGEQY
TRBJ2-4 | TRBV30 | AWSKGGNIQY
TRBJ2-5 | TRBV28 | ASSTWGDRTQY
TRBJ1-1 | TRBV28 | ASSLRNGFGRGGTEAF
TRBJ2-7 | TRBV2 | ASSEQRSYEQY
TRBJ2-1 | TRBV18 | ASRPGGNEQF
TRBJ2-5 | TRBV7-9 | ASSLAIWDRGQETQY
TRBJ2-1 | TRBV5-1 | ASSFRGDNEQF
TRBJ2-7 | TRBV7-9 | ASSSGDCLYEQY
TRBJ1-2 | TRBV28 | ASSLFYRGTGNYGYT
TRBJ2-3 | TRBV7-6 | ASSLDPDTQY
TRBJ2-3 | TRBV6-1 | ASISSSDFTDTQY
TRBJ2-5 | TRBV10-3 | AISEVTGAAKLETQY
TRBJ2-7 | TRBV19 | ASSALVARDEQY
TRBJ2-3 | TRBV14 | ASSQLAEAVTDTQY
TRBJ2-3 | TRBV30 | AWSGFLQGATDTQY
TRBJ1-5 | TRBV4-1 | ASSQGLVGSERH
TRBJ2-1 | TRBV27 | ASSLFTGTAYNEQF
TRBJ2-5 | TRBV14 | ASSHNLEGRQETQY
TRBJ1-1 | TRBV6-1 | ASSEAVTNTEAF
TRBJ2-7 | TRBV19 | ASSMGLQYEQY
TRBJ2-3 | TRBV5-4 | ASRPNPLAGGPDTQY
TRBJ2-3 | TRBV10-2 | ASSESLADTQY
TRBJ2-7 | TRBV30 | ACSGTSGSWGEQY
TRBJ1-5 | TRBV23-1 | ASSQNGQGRSNQPQH
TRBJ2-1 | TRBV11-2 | ASSLGPEYNEQF
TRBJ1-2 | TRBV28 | ASSLSGNYGYT
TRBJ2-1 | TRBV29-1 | ITSAGHEQF
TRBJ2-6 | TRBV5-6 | ASTEFLGGSGANVLT
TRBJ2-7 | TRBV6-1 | ASSEPPANSGSYEQY
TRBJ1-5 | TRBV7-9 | ASSLATGRRNQPQH
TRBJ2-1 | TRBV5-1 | ASSLSGRSDNEQF
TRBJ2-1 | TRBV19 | ASTLLGGSSYNEQF
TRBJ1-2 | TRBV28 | ASSYAGTNNYGYT
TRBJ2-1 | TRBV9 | ASSVSGTHNEQF
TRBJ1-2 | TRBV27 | ASSLRGQLYGYT
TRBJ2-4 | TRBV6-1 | ASKREGRVGIQY
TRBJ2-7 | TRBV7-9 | ASSPAGGPRYEQY